This TCR beta chain was found in a study of identical twins. The table lists this clonotype with a count of one. The CDR3 runs to 13 residues. Trimming left V 5 bases short and J 7 bases short, with 14 bases between. In TCRdb, the 5' RACE reads were re-called with MiXCR into one record per CDR3 protein. The table lists more than 600,000 distinct CDR3 sequences, about 20% of them singletons. These data also featured in a second study, about T cells expressing NK-cell markers.

This TCR derives from a woman aged 18-29 years in good health. The V and J genes are TRBV12-3 or TRBV12-4 and TRBJ2-5, with D unclear. The sample consisted of PBMCs. DNA of the CDR3: TGTGCCAGCAGTACTGGGAACCTGGGGACCCAGTACTTC. Its protein is CASSTGNLGTQYF.